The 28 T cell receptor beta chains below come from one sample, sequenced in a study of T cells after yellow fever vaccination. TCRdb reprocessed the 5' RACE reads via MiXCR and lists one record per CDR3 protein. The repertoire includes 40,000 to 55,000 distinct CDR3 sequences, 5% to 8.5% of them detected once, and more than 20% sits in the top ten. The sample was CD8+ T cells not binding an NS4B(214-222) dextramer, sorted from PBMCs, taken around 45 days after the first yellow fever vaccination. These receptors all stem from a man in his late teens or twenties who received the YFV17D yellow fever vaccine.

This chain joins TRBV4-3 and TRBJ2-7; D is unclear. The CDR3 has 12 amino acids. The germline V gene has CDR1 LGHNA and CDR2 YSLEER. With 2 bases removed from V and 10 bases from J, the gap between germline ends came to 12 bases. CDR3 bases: TGCGCCAGCAGCCAAAACCTGGGAAGACAGTACTTC. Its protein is CASSQNLGRQYF.

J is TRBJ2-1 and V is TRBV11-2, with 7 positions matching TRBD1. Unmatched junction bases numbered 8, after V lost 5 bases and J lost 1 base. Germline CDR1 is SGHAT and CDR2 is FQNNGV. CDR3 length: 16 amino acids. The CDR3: CASSPSTGPSYNEQFF. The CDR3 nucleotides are TGTGCCAGCAGCCCCTCGACAGGGCCTTCCTACAATGAGCAGTTCTTC. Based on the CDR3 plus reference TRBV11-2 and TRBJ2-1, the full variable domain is EAGVAQSPRYKIIEKRQSVAFWCNPISGHATLYWYQQILGQGPKLLIQFQNNGVVDDSQLPKDRFSAERLKGVDSTLKIQPAKLEDSAVYLCASSPSTGPSYNEQFFGPGTRLTVL.

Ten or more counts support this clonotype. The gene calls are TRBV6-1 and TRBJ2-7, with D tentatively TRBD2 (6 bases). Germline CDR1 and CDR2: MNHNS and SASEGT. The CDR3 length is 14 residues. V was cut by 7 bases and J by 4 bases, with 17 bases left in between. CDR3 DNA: TGTGCCAGCACCACCAGGTCCGGGGGATACGAGCAGTACTTC. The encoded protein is CASTTRSGGYEQYF.

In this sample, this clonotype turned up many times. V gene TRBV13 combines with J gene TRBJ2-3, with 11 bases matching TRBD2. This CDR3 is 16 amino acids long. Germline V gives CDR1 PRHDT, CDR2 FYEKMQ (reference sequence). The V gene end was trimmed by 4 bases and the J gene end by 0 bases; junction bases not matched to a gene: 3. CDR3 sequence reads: CASSSTSGGSTDTQYF. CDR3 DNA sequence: TGTGCCAGCAGCTCTACTAGCGGGGGAAGCACAGATACGCAGTATTTT.

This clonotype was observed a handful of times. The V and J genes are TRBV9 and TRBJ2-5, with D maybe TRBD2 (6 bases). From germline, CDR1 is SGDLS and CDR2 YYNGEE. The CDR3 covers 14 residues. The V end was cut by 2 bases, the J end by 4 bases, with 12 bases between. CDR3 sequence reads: CASSVRGLGETQYF. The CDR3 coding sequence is TGTGCCAGCAGCGTGCGGGGTTTGGGAGAGACCCAGTACTTC.

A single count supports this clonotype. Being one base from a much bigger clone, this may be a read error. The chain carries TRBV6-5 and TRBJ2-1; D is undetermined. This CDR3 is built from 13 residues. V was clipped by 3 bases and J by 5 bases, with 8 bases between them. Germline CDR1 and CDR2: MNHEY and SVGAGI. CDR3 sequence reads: CASSYLGNNEQFF. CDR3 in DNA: TGTGCCAGCAGTTATTTGGGGAACAATGAGCAGTTCTTC.

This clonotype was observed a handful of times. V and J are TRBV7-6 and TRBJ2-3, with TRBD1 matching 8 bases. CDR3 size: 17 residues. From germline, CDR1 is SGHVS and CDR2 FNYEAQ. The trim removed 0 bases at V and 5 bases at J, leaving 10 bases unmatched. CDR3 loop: CASSLAPTGDNRDTQYF. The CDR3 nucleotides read TGTGCCAGCAGCTTAGCGCCGACAGGGGACAACCGAGATACGCAGTATTTT.

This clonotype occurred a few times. CDR3 amino acids: CASSEDGAGEAQYF. In DNA form, the CDR3 reads TGTGCCAGCAGCGAGGACGGGGCAGGGGAGGCCCAGTACTTC. The chain is built from TRBV5-4 and TRBJ2-5, with D perhaps assigned TRBD1 or TRBD2 (6 bases each). Germline V gene data show CDR1 as SGHNT and CDR2 as YYREEE (reference sequence). Deletions cut 4 bases from V and 9 bases from J, with 19 bases between. The CDR3 length is 14 residues.

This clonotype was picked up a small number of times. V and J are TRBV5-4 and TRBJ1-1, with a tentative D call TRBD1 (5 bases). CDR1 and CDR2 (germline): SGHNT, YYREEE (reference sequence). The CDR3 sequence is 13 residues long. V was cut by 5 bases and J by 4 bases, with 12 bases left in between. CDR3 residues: CASRGITGTEAFF. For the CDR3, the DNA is TGTGCCAGCAGAGGGATAACAGGCACTGAAGCTTTCTTT.

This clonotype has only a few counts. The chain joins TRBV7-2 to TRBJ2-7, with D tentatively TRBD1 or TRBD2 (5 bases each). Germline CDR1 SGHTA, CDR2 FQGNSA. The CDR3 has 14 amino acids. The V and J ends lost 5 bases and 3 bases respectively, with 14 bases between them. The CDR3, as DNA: TGTGCCAGCAGCCCAAGGGACGGACTCTACGAGCAGTACGTC. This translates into CASSPRDGLYEQYV.

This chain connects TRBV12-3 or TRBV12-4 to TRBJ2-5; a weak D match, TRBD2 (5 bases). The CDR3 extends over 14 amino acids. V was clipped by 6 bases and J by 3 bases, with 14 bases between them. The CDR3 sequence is CASSQTRGEETQYF. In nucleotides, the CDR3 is TGTGCCAGCAGCCAGACCCGGGGAGAAGAGACCCAGTACTTC.

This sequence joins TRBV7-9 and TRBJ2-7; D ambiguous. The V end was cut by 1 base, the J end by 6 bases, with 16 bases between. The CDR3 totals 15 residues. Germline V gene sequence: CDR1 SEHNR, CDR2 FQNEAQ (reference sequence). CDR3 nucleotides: TGTGCCAGCAGCTTAGGTGCCGGGCAGGTGAGCGAGCAGTACTTC. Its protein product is CASSLGAGQVSEQYF.

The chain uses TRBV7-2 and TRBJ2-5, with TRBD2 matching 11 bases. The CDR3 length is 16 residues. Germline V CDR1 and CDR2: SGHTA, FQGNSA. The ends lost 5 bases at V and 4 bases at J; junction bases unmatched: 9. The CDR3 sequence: CASSRSGGASGETQYF. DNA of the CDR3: TGTGCCAGCAGCCGTAGCGGGGGGGCCTCAGGAGAGACCCAGTACTTC.

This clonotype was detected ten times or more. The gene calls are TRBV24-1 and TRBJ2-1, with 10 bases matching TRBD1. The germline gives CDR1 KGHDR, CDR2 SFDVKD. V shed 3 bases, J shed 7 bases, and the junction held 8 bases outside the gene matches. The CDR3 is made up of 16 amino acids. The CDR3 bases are TGTGCCACCAGTGATCCGGGACAGGGGTTGAAAAATGAGCAGTTCTTC. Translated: CATSDPGQGLKNEQFF.

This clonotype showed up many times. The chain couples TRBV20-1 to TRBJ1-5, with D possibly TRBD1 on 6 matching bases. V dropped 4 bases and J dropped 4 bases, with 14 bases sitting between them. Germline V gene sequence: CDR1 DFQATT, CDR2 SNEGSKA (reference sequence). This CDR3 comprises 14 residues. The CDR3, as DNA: TGCAGTGCTAATCAGGGGACTCTAAATCAGCCCCAGCATTTT. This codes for CSANQGTLNQPQHF.

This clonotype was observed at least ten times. The CDR3 region is CASLRRGPQETQYF. Written as DNA, the CDR3 is TGTGCCAGCCTAAGAAGGGGGCCCCAAGAGACCCAGTACTTC. V and J are TRBV6-9 and TRBJ2-5, with 7 bases fitting TRBD1. V lost 8 bases and J lost 1; bases outside the gene matches: 7. Germline CDR1 and CDR2: MNHGY and SVAAGI. The CDR3 consists of 14 residues.

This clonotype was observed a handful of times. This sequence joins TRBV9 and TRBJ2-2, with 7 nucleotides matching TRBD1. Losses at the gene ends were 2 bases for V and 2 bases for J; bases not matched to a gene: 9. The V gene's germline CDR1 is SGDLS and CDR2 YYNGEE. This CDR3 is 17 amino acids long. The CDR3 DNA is TGTGCCAGCAGCGTCAACAGGGGCCGGCCAAACACCGGGGAGCTGTTTTTT. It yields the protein CASSVNRGRPNTGELFF.

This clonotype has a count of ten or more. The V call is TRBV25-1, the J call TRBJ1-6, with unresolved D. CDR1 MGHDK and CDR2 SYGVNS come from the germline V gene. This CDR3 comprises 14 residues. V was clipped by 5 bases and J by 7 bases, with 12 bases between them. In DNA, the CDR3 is TGTGCCAGCAGTTTGCAACAGTCGAATTCACCCCTCCACTTT. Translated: CASSLQQSNSPLHF.

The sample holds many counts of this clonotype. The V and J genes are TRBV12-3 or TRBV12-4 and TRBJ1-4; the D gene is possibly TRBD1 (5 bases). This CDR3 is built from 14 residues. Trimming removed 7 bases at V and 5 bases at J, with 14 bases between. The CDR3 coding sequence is TGTGCCAGCACGGGGGGAGAGCGAAATGAAAAACTGTTTTTT. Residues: CASTGGERNEKLFF.

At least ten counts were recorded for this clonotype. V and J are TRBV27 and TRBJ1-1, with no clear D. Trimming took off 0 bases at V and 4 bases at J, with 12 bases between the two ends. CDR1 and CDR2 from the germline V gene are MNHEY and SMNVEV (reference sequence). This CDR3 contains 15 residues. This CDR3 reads CASSLSLLRSTEAFF. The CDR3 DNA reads TGTGCCAGCAGTTTATCTCTGCTGAGGAGCACTGAAGCTTTCTTT.

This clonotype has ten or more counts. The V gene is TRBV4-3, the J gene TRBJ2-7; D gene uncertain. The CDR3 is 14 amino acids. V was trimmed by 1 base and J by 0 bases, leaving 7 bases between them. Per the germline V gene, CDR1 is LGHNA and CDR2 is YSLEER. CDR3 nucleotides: TGCGCCAGCAGCCAAGGACACCTCTCCTACGAGCAGTACTTC. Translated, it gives CASSQGHLSYEQYF.

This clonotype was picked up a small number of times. CDR3 in DNA: TGCGCCAGCAGCCAAAGTTTACAGCTCTCCTACGAGCAGTACTTC. Protein product: CASSQSLQLSYEQYF. The chain links TRBV4-1 to TRBJ2-7; no firm D call. The germline V and J ends were trimmed by 2 bases and 0 bases, with 11 bases remaining between them. The CDR3 runs to 15 residues. The germline CDR1 and CDR2 sequences are MGHRA and YSYEKL.

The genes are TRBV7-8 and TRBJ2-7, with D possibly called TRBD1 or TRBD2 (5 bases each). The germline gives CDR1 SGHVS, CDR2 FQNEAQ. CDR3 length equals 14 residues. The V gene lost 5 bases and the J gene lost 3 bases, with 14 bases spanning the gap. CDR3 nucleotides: TGTGCCAGCAGCCCCTCCGGGGCTTACTACGAGCAGTACTTC. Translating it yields CASSPSGAYYEQYF.

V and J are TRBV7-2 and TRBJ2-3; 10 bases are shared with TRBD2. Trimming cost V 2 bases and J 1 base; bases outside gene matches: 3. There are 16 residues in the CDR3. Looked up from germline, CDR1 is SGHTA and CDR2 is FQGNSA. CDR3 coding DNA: TGTGCCAGCAGCTTATTAGCGGGGGGTGGCACAGATACGCAGTATTTT. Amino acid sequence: CASSLLAGGGTDTQYF.

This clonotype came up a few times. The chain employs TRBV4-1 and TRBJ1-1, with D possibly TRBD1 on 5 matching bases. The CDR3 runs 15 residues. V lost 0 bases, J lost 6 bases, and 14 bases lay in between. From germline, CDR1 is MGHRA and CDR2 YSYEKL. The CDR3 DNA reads TGCGCCAGCAGCCAAGAGGGTTCCGAGGGGCCTGAAGCTTTCTTT. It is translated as CASSQEGSEGPEAFF.

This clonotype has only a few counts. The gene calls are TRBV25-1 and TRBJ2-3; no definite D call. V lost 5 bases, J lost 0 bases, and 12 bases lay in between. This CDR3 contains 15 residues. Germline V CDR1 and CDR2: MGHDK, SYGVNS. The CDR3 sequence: CASSTRYLSTDTQYF. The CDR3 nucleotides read TGTGCCAGCAGTACCAGGTATCTTAGCACAGATACGCAGTATTTT.

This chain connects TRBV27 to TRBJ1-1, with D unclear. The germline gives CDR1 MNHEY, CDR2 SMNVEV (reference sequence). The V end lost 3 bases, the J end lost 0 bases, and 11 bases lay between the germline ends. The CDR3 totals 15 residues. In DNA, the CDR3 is TGTGCCAGCAGTTTGGTCAGCCCATTGAACACTGAAGCTTTCTTT. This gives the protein CASSLVSPLNTEAFF.

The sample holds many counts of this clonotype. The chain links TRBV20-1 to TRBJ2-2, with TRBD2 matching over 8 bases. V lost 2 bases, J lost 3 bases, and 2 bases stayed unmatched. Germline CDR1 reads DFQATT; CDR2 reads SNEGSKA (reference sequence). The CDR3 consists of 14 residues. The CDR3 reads CSARSSGDTGELFF. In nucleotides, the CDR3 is TGCAGTGCTAGAAGTAGCGGGGACACCGGGGAGCTGTTTTTT.